Presented here are 13 T cell receptor beta chains from one specimen sequenced in a study of cytomegalovirus exposure and HLA in healthy donors. The PCR had 60 Vbeta and 13 Jbeta primers. TCRdb's copy holds only in-frame clones and misses some; the assay was immunoSEQ multiplex PCR. The profile shows around 220,000 clones, around 79% of them singletons. The sequenced sample consisted of PBMCs. These receptors came from a girl aged 2-10 years in good health and CMV-seronegative.

The CDR3 here is CASSDAGQYSFSYEQYF. The CDR3 DNA reads as TGTGCCAGCAGTGATGCGGGACAGTATTCATTCTCCTACGAGCAGTACTTC. The chain carries TRBV25-1 and TRBJ2-7, with D possibly being TRBD1 (7 bases). The germline gives CDR1 MGHDK, CDR2 SYGVNS. V shed 3 bases and J shed 0 bases, with 18 bases lying between them. The CDR3 runs 17 residues.

This clone was seen a few times. The chain uses TRBV6-5 and TRBJ1-1; tentative D call: TRBD1 (5 bases). V was trimmed by 7 bases and J by 1 base, leaving 10 bases between them. Germline CDR1 reads MNHEY; CDR2 reads SVGAGI. CDR3 length: 13 residues. This CDR3 reads CASTGPSNTEAFF. The DNA of the CDR3 is TGTGCCAGCACAGGGCCTTCGAACACTGAAGCTTTCTTT.

The rearrangement uses TRBV25-1 and TRBJ2-3; 9 nucleotides match TRBD1. The ends lost 4 bases at V and 6 bases at J; junction bases unmatched: 11. Germline CDR1 MGHDK, CDR2 SYGVNS. CDR3 size: 16 residues. The DNA of the CDR3 is TGTGCCAGCAGTGCGAAGGCCGGGACAGGGCTGGATACGCAGTATTTT. Encoded protein: CASSAKAGTGLDTQYF.

This clone appeared a single time. The rearrangement links TRBV19 to TRBJ2-3; 12 bases map to TRBD2. The CDR3 totals 17 residues. Germline loops: CDR1 LNHDA, CDR2 SQIVND (reference sequence). The V gene end was trimmed by 3 bases and the J gene end by 4 bases; junction bases not matched to a gene: 8. The CDR3 spells CASSIWTSGEKADTQYF. CDR3 nucleotide sequence: TGTGCCAGTAGTATCTGGACTAGCGGGGAAAAGGCAGATACGCAGTATTTT. Full variable domain (outside the CDR3, taken from reference TRBV19 and TRBJ2-3): DGGITQSPKYLFRKEGQNVTLSCEQNLNHDAMYWYRQDPGQGLRLIYYSQIVNDFQKGDIAEGYSVSREKKESFPLTVTSAQKNPTAFYLCASSIWTSGEKADTQYFGPGTRLTVL.

The chain couples TRBV4-1 to TRBJ2-7, with unresolved D. Per the germline V gene, CDR1 is MGHRA and CDR2 is YSYEKL. CDR3 size: 12 residues. V was clipped by 1 base and J by 11 bases, with 12 bases between them. The CDR3 sequence: CASSQGYGHKYF. The CDR3 nucleotides read TGCGCCAGCAGCCAAGGTTACGGTCATAAGTACTTC.

The chain recombines TRBV7-9 with TRBJ1-4; D gene ambiguous. V gave up 5 bases and J gave up 7 bases, with 14 bases separating them. In germline, CDR1 is SEHNR, CDR2 FQNEAQ (reference sequence). The CDR3 extends over 14 amino acids. CDR3 in DNA: TGTGCCAGCAGCCAGACACGGGGAGGTGAAAAACTGTTTTTT. This sequence encodes CASSQTRGGEKLFF.

CDR3 nucleotides: TGTGCCAGCAGCCAAATCCTTAGAGCTGTGCGTGGCTATGGCTACACCTTC. This translates into CASSQILRAVRGYGYTF. V and J are TRBV7-2 and TRBJ1-2; D gene uncertain. The CDR3 is 17 residues long. CDR1 is SGHTA, CDR2 FQGNSA, per germline. The V gene lost 5 bases and the J gene lost 4 bases, with 23 bases spanning the gap.

The chain uses TRBV5-5 and TRBJ2-5; D might be TRBD1 (8 bases). The CDR3 is made up of 13 amino acids. With 7 bases removed from V and 3 bases from J, the gap between germline ends came to 13 bases. CDR1 and CDR2 from the germline V gene are SGHKS and YYEKEE (reference sequence). The CDR3 DNA reads as TGTGCCAGCTCAACAGGGGGGGAAGAGACCCAGTACTTC. It specifies CASSTGGEETQYF.

This clone has just a few counts. The gene calls are TRBV29-1 and TRBJ1-1, with D perhaps TRBD1 (5 bases). Germline CDR1 and CDR2: SQVTM and ANQGSEA. V was trimmed by 0 bases and J by 3 bases, leaving 11 bases between them. The CDR3 has 14 residues. CDR3 sequence reads: CSVEDGAGHTEAFF. CDR3 coding DNA: TGCAGCGTTGAAGATGGGGCAGGGCACACTGAAGCTTTCTTT.

The chain recombines TRBV2 with TRBJ2-7, with 7 bases matching TRBD2. J was trimmed by 0 bases and V by 4 bases; bases with no gene match: 12. CDR1 is SNHLY and CDR2 is FYNNEI in the germline V gene. CDR3 length: 17 residues. CDR3 protein: CASSVMSTRGSSYEQYF. CDR3 sequence (DNA): TGTGCCAGCAGTGTGATGAGTACGCGGGGGAGCTCCTACGAGCAGTACTTC.

This clone was counted a few times. The rearrangement joins TRBV5-1 to TRBJ2-3, with D possibly TRBD1 on 6 matching bases. This CDR3 spans 14 amino acids. Trimming left V 0 bases short and J 2 bases short, with 7 bases between. Germline V gene data show CDR1 as SGHRS and CDR2 as YFSETQ. The CDR3 sequence is CASSLGTATDTQYF. The CDR3 bases are TGCGCCAGCAGCTTGGGGACAGCCACAGATACGCAGTATTTT.

The gene calls are TRBV14 and TRBJ2-3, with TRBD2 as a possible D gene (5 bases). Trimming cost V 4 bases and J 4 bases, with 9 bases left between them. Germline CDR1 is SGHDN and CDR2 is FVKESK. The CDR3 consists of 13 residues. The CDR3 bases are TGTGCCAGCAGCCCTTGGGAGTCAGATACGCAGTATTTT. The encoded protein is CASSPWESDTQYF.

The chain employs TRBV5-1 and TRBJ1-2; 7 bases map to TRBD1. Germline-derived CDR1 and CDR2 are SGHRS and YFSETQ. The trim removed 5 bases at V and 7 bases at J, leaving 8 bases unmatched. This CDR3 contains 13 residues. The CDR3 DNA is TGCGCCAGCAGGACCGGGACAGAAGGTGGCTACACCTTC. Its translation: CASRTGTEGGYTF.